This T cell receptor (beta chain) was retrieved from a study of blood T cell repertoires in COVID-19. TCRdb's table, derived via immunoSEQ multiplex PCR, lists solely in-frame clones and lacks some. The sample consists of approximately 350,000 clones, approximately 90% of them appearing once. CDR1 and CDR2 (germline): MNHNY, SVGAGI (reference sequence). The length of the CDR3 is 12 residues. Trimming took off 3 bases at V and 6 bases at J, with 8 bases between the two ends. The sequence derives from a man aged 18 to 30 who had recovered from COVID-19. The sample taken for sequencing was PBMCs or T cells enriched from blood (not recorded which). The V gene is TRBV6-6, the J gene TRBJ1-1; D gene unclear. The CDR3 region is CASSYMRSEAFF. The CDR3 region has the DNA TGTGCCAGCAGTTATATGAGGTCTGAAGCTTTCTTT.